This TCR beta chain is drawn from a study of T-cell reconstitution after alpha-beta-depleted transplantation in children. This clonotype appeared many times. The antigen is undetermined. Library preparation (for TCRbeta) was performed with unique molecular identifiers. TCRdb reprocessed the PCR reads via MiXCR and lists one record per CDR3 protein. The table has about 150,000 distinct CDR3 sequences, around 10% seen once. Points from the study as a whole: Newly produced T cells mostly accounted for T-cell counts and diversity one year post-transplant. Day-60 TCRbeta diversity that was high in some patients was derived from surviving recipient T cells and thymic progenitors. Expanded clones from the graft, numbering several hundred, reportedly supplied alpha-beta T cells about two months after transplant.

The specimen comprised PBMCs, sampled before TCRalphabeta/CD19-depleted stem cell transplant. This clonotype was sampled from a boy between 2 and 10 years old with acute myeloid leukemia, due to receive a stem cell transplant.

DNA for the CDR3: TGTGCCAGCAGCCAAGGGATAAAGGTATATCAGCCCCAGCATTTT. This sequence encodes CASSQGIKVYQPQHF. V usage is TRBV3-1 and J usage is TRBJ1-5; D not resolved. Germline V lookup: CDR1 LGHDT, CDR2 YNNKEL (reference sequence). V lost 1 base and J 5 bases, leaving 12 bases between the germline ends. This CDR3 region has 15 residues. The full variable domain, completed using reference TRBV3-1 and TRBJ1-5, is DTAVSQTPKYLVTQMGNDKSIKCEQNLGHDTMYWYKQDSKKFLKIMFSYNNKELIINETVPNRFSPKSPDKAHLNLHINSLELGDSAVYFCASSQGIKVYQPQHFGDGTRLSIL.